The T cell receptor beta chain under discussion was sequenced for a study of cytomegalovirus exposure and HLA in healthy donors. Study information: Approximately 190 million T cells yielded roughly 120 million unique TCR beta sequences, as an earlier analysis found.

Details on this clone: Its specificity is unknown.

13 Jbeta primers and 60 Vbeta primers were used for the PCR. Produced via immunoSEQ multiplex PCR; TCRdb's table is partial and in-frame only. The table lists roughly 140,000 clones, about 79% of them singletons. Study-wide results and caveats: Analyzed later, most CMV-associated TCR beta chains appeared HLA-restricted. Diagnosis of cytomegalovirus status made by the classifier reportedly showed high specificity and sensitivity. V- and J-gene trimming in TCR beta was tied to a missense DCLRE1C variant by an analysis performed later.

V was pared by 2 bases and J by 3 bases, with 14 bases between. From germline, CDR1 is MNHEY and CDR2 SVGAGI. This CDR3 comprises 15 residues. The clonotype was recovered from a male donor in good health and CMV-seronegative. Sequenced sample: PBMCs. This rearrangement joins TRBV6-5 to TRBJ2-7, with a tentative D call TRBD1 (5 bases). The chain's CDR3 is CASSYGAGSHYEQYF. CDR3 in DNA: TGTGCCAGCAGTTACGGGGCAGGGTCACACTACGAGCAGTACTTC.